This is a list of T cell receptor beta chains from one sample in a study of cytomegalovirus exposure and HLA in healthy donors. The method was immunoSEQ multiplex PCR; TCRdb's version includes in-frame clones alone and lacks a portion of them. This sample has about 43,000 clones, with 63% found just once. The sample comprised PBMCs. The receptor set was obtained from a man aged 55 to 70 in good health and CMV-seropositive. Each CDR3 is given without its conserved first and last residue. The D gene is left open where the match is weak.

J gene,V gene,D gene,CDR3 protein
TRBJ2-5,TRBV18,NA,ASSPQPVGEETQY
TRBJ2-7,TRBV5-1,TRBD1,ASSPDRGLGHEQY
TRBJ2-1,TRBV7-9,NA,ASSISEEQF
TRBJ2-7,TRBV7-8,TRBD2,ASSHGTSGISYEQY
TRBJ1-4,TRBV28,NA,ASVGLLLNPATNEKLF
TRBJ1-1,TRBV29-1,TRBD1,SVDRTGIGTEAF
TRBJ1-3,TRBV27,TRBD1,ASSQRQGLGNTIY
TRBJ2-7,TRBV9,TRBD2,ASSVAGTSDYEQY
TRBJ1-2,TRBV19,NA,ASSIVGLNYGYT
TRBJ2-5,TRBV4-3,NA,ASSQAGVSETQY
TRBJ2-3,TRBV27,TRBD2,ASSSRLAGGDTQY
TRBJ2-7,TRBV5-4,TRBD2,ASSPHGAGGLNEQY
TRBJ2-3,TRBV10-3,NA,AISALQYTQY
TRBJ2-3,TRBV10-2,NA,ASRLLATSTDTQY
TRBJ2-1,TRBV27,TRBD1,ASRGGQGNEQF
TRBJ2-7,TRBV7-2,TRBD2,ASSAASGHEQY
TRBJ2-2,TRBV19,TRBD2,ASSILLSGSPRNTGELF
TRBJ2-1,TRBV4-3,NA,ASSQGVGYSGAEQF
TRBJ2-6,TRBV10-3,TRBD1,ATLPGTGRPGANVLT